This passage covers 9 T cell receptor beta chains from one sample sequenced in a study of cytomegalovirus exposure and HLA in healthy donors. Both 60 Vbeta primers and 13 Jbeta primers went into the PCR. Generated by immunoSEQ multiplex PCR, the TCRdb table keeps only in-frame clones and is missing some. The sample carries tens of thousands of clones, roughly 76% recorded once. Sequencing input: PBMCs. The receptors shown here come from a male donor in good health and CMV-seropositive.

The chain joins TRBV9 to TRBJ1-1, with a possible D match to TRBD1 (5 bases). CDR3 length: 15 amino acids. In germline, CDR1 is SGDLS, CDR2 YYNGEE. V lost 0 bases and J 0 bases, leaving 9 bases between the germline ends. The CDR3 DNA reads TGTGCCAGCAGCGTAGATCCAGGGATGAACACTGAAGCTTTCTTT. Protein sequence: CASSVDPGMNTEAFF.

The gene calls are TRBV18 and TRBJ1-2; no clear D. The CDR3 covers 14 residues. The V and J ends lost 1 base and 4 bases respectively, with 10 bases between them. The germline V gene encodes CDR1 KGHSH and CDR2 LQKENI. The CDR3 nucleotides are TGTGCCAGCTCACCACGGGAGGATAGCTATGGCTACACCTTC. Amino acid sequence: CASSPREDSYGYTF.

This chain uses TRBV19 with TRBJ2-7, with 7 bases matching TRBD2. The CDR3 runs 16 residues. Germline values: CDR1 LNHDA, CDR2 SQIVND (reference sequence). V shed 6 bases and J 0 bases; nucleotides not matched to a gene: 11. CDR3 loop: CASRGYGSSGSYEQYF. CDR3 nucleotide sequence: TGTGCCAGTAGGGGGTATGGGTCTAGCGGCTCCTACGAGCAGTACTTC.

V gene TRBV5-1 combines with J gene TRBJ2-5; a possible D gene is TRBD2 (6 bases). CDR3 length: 15 amino acids. The V gene's germline CDR1 is SGHRS and CDR2 YFSETQ. Trimming pared 2 bases from V and 2 bases from J, leaving 13 bases between. CDR3 bases: TGCGCCAGCAGCTTCGGGGGTTCAAAACAAGAGACCCAGTACTTC. This translates into CASSFGGSKQETQYF. Filled out from reference TRBV5-1 and TRBJ2-5, the complete variable domain reads KAGVTQTPRYLIKTRGQQVTLSCSPISGHRSVSWYQQTPGQGLQFLFEYFSETQRNKGNFPGRFSGRQFSNSRSEMNVSTLELGDSALYLCASSFGGSKQETQYFGPGTRLLVL.

The V and J genes are TRBV9 and TRBJ2-1; tentative D call: TRBD2 (6 bases). Germline CDR1 SGDLS, CDR2 YYNGEE. This CDR3 contains 14 residues. Trimming left V 4 bases short and J 4 bases short, with 12 bases between. CDR3 DNA: TGTGCCAGCAGCCCAAGGGCGGGGTACAATGAGCAGTTCTTC. Amino acid sequence: CASSPRAGYNEQFF.

V gene TRBV29-1 combines with J gene TRBJ1-2; TRBD1 aligns across 10 bases. There are 14 residues in the CDR3. Germline trimming cut 3 bases from V and 5 bases from J; bases unmatched to any gene: 6. Germline CDR1 is SQVTM and CDR2 is ANQGSEA. The CDR3 nucleotides read TGCAGCGTTGAGGGGACAGGGGTCCGGTATGGCTACACCTTC. Amino acid sequence: CSVEGTGVRYGYTF. Full variable domain (rest looked up from reference TRBV29-1 and TRBJ1-2): SAVISQKPSRDICQRGTSLTIQCQVDSQVTMMFWYRQQPGQSLTLIATANQGSEATYESGFVIDKFPISRPNLTFSTLTVSNMSPEDSSIYLCSVEGTGVRYGYTFGSGTRLTVV.

The chain combines TRBV7-8 with TRBJ2-7; D gene unclear. The germline V gene has CDR1 SGHVS and CDR2 FQNEAQ. Trimming shortened V by 2 bases and J by 2 bases, and 13 bases separated the two germline ends. CDR3 length: 15 residues. The CDR3 nucleotides read TGTGCCAGCAGCTTAAAGAGAATTCCCCCCTACGAGCAGTACTTC. This encodes CASSLKRIPPYEQYF.

To note about this clone: A junction boundary mismatches the germline segment, possibly from a read error. V is TRBV5-1 and J is TRBJ2-7; TRBD1 or TRBD2 may be the D gene (5 bases each). The length of the CDR3 is 13 residues. Germline values: CDR1 SGHRS, CDR2 YFSETQ. This chain's CDR3 is CASSLDFQGEQYF. CDR3 coding DNA: TGCGCCAGCAGTTTGGACTTCCAGGGAGAGCAGTACTTC. The variable domain in full, with the rest retrieved from reference TRBV5-1 and TRBJ2-7, is KAGVTQTPRYLIKTRGQQVTLSCSPISGHRSVSWYQQTPGQGLQFLFEYFSETQRNKGNFPGRFSGRQFSNSRSEMNVSTLELGDSALYLCASSLDFQGEQYFGPGTRLTVT.

The chain couples TRBV4-1 to TRBJ1-3; 8 bases line up with TRBD1. There are 14 residues in the CDR3. Germline values: CDR1 MGHRA, CDR2 YSYEKL. Trimming took 2 bases from V and 4 from J; bases not matched to a gene: 1. CDR3 DNA: TGCGCCAGCAGCCAACGGACAGGGGGAAACACCATATATTTT. Protein: CASSQRTGGNTIYF.